The T cell receptor beta chain described here comes from a study of molecular identifiers for immune sequencing clone quantification. Overall study results and limits: Among approximately 1 million naive cells, as was reported, spiked Jurkat TCR RNA from one cell was detectable. Barcode collisions between identical TCR molecules could shrink estimates of highly expanded clone sizes. Under 1% of molecules in naive cells, but over 97% of effector molecules, belonged to clones above 20 RNA copies.

MiXCR was run by TCRdb on the PCR reads, yielding one entry per CDR3 protein. Of around 94,000 distinct CDR3 sequences listed, under 40% were seen once; the top ten hold about a tenth. This clonotype was observed many times. Its antigen remains unknown. Naive CD8 library inputs spanned roughly 20,000 to 1,100,000 sorted cells and 10%, 30% or 50% RNA. This TCR was recovered from a human donor in good health. Some libraries in this study had Jurkat cell RNA spiked in. The material sequenced was naive CD8+ T cells from blood, with Jurkat cell RNA spiked in. Documented subset: FACS-sorted CD8+CD4-CCR7+CD45RA+ naive T cells.

The CDR3 sequence: CASSASGAEQYF. In DNA, the CDR3 is TGTGCCAGCAGCGCCTCAGGGGCCGAGCAGTACTTC. This sequence joins TRBV9 and TRBJ2-7, with a possible D match to TRBD1 (6 bases). V was clipped by 3 bases and J by 6 bases, with 10 bases between them. The CDR3 contains 12 residues. Germline V lookup: CDR1 SGDLS, CDR2 YYNGEE.